The present T cell receptor (beta chain) was sequenced within a study of vaccination and CD4 T cells after COVID-19 (dated 2022 in TCRdb). Looking at the study overall: In the convalescent cohort there were six males and four females, among whom were two Hispanic individuals, seven Caucasians, two Asians and one multiracial person. Two doses of either the Pfizer-BioNTech BNT162b2 vaccine (n=8) or the Moderna mRNA-1273 vaccine (n=2) were administered to participants. Post-COVID blood samples were collected from convalescent patients a median of roughly 100 days after diagnosis, with a range of about 30 to 180 days. The time from the second vaccine dose to post-vaccine blood sampling had a median of around 72 days and ranged from roughly 13 to 241 days. For stimulating the cultures, overlapping spike peptide pools were used, derived from SARS-CoV-2 as well as from the common cold coronaviruses HCoV-NL63, HCoV-OC43 and HCoV-229E. Control cultures received a CEFX viral epitope pool as the positive control, an HIV-1 Nef peptide pool as the negative control, or no peptide. The spike-specific CD4+ TCR repertoire was compared before and after mRNA vaccination in about nine COVID-19 convalescent patients and a few infection-naive healthy vaccine recipients. Memory CD4+ T cell crossreactivity between SARS-CoV-2 and common cold coronavirus spike proteins was assessed at the TCR clonotype level in an earlier paper using these donors.

The library was obtained by PCR. DNA from cultured CD4+ T cells was subjected to TCR sequencing with the Oncomine TCR Beta short-read assay at the Johns Hopkins FTIC core. The QIAamp micro DNA kit was used to extract genomic DNA from the cultured CD4+ T cells. Oncomine TCR Beta libraries from cultured CD4+ T cells were pooled using unique dual indexes and sequenced on an Illumina iSeq 100. Concerning the study's data processing: Non-productive sequences were filtered out, and CDR3s that did not start with C, did not end with F or W, or were shorter than 7 amino acids were discarded. Antigen-specific clonotypes were identified with the MANAFEST web application by comparing peptide-stimulated wells with reference and other culture wells. An FDR below 0.05, an odds ratio above 5, and a productive frequency above 0.1% in at least two of three replicate wells were required for clones to be considered positive. A clonotype counted as cross-reactive if it showed significant expansion both in the SARS-CoV-2 spike wells and in at least one common cold coronavirus spike condition. Using R version 3.6.1, CDR3 homology was evaluated through Levenshtein distances (stringdist) along with unrooted phylogenetic trees (ape). Using fastp trimming at Q25 and MiXCR clonotype assembly, TCRdb reanalyzed the public sequencing data and kept in-frame beta chains. Identical CDR3 proteins give one entry, which carries the most common genes and DNA. These V and J calls derive from TCRdb rather than the authors' analysis. The sample profile shows some 6,600 distinct CDR3 sequences; 25% to 30% of them were found once. The ten largest make up 30% to 40% of the sample.

This clonotype was observed a few times. No cognate antigen has been identified for it. Base quality data are lacking; no much larger clone is found one base away. The intended sense of this specimen's treatment or condition label: roughly ten-day PBMC culture with coronavirus spike peptide pools or control peptides (ViraFEST assay). CD4+ T cells from unexposed donors were collected before the COVID-19 pandemic (2011-2018). The study used the ViraFEST assay, which expanded antigen-specific T cells with peptide pools and then identified expanded clonotypes by TCR sequencing. Each well held some 2 million PBMCs cultured in IMDM containing approximately 5% human AB serum and 9 to 10 IU/ml IL-2, with 9 to 10 ug/ml peptide pools added. On days 3 and 7, half of the culture medium was replaced with fresh IL-2-containing medium. After 9 to 11 days of culture, CD4+ T cells were isolated by negative selection with the EasySep CD4+ T cell isolation kit. As cell numbers permitted, CD4+ T cells from unexposed donors were tested for reactivity to SARS-CoV-2 S and N and to four common cold coronavirus spike pools. Ficoll-Paque Plus gradient centrifugation was used to isolate PBMCs from whole blood, and the isolated PBMCs were then either used fresh or cryopreserved at -140C. In general, triplicate wells were set up for every culture condition. Leukapheresis product for the unexposed donors was purchased commercially.

The paper's findings and limits, for the study overall: Although the median number of SARS-CoV-2-reactive clonotypes went up from around 19 after infection to roughly 40 after vaccination, the increase was not significant. In convalescent patients, nearly all vaccine-specific clones (304 of 307) were found to be mono-reactive for SARS-CoV-2 spike rather than cross-reactive with common cold coronaviruses. Among convalescent patients, a median roughly 84% of the SARS-CoV-2-reactive clones seen after vaccination appeared only after vaccination, which suggests priming specific to the vaccine. Relatively few convalescent patients were included in the study, and early timepoints after natural infection were not analyzed.

The sequenced sample consisted of CD4+ T cells from blood, cultured in vitro. This sequence originates from a human donor in good health.

The CDR3 has the sequence CASSETWAGELFF. The bases are TGTGCCAGCAGTGAAACGTGGGCCGGGGAGCTGTTTTTT. The chain uses TRBV6-1 and TRBJ2-2; the D gene cannot be named for sure. CDR1 MNHNS and CDR2 SASEGT were looked up in the germline V gene. Taken from cysteine to phenylalanine, the CDR3 has 13 residues. Only CDR3 DNA remains: 39 bases, in frame from the first base. The junction carries 7 bases between V and J, which are trimmed by 2 bases and 6 bases respectively.